This entry features one TCR beta chain sequence. One junction end does not reproduce the germline sequence, and a read error may be involved. The sample comes from a study of blood T cells in healthy people across ages. A second PCR, run for roughly 7 to 12 cycles, used a sample-barcoded 5' primer plus a J-beta primer mix. TCRdb recomputed calls from the 5' RACE reads with MiXCR, one row per CDR3 protein. The sample includes some 690,000 distinct CDR3 sequences, about a fifth of them seen just once. The material sequenced was blood. The source is a man between 65 and 85 years old in good health.

The CDR3 DNA is TGTGCCAGCAGCTCCAGACGAGTCCCCAACTTC. Its translation is CASSSRRVPNF. This chain joins TRBV7-2 and TRBJ2-1; D call uncertain. Germline V gene sequence: CDR1 SGHTA, CDR2 FQGNSA. The CDR3 runs 11 residues.